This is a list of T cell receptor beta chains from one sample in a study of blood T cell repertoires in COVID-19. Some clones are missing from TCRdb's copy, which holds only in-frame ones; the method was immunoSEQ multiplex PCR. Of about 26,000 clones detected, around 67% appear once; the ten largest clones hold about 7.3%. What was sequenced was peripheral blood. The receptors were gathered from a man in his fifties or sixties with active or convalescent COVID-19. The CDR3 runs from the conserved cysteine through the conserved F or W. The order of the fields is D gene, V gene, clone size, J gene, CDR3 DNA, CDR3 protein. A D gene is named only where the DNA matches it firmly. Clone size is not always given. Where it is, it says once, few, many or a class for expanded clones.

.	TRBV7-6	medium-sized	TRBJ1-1	TGTGCCAGCAGCTTAGGTCCGCAGAAGGGAGCATCGTACACTGAAGCTTTCTTT	CASSLGPQKGASYTEAFF
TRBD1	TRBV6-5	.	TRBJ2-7	TGTGCCAGCAGTTTCAGGGGGTACGAGCAGTACTTC	CASSFRGYEQYF
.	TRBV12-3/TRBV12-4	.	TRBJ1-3	TGTGCCAGCAGTTTAGCCCGGGACACCATATATTTT	CASSLARDTIYF
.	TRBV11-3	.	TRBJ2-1	TGTGCCAGCAGCGTAGGGGAGCGCAATGAGCAGTTCTTC	CASSVGERNEQFF
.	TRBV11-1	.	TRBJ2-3	TGTGCCAGCAGCTTGAGCCCAACCTCTAGCACAGATACGCAGTATTTT	CASSLSPTSSTDTQYF
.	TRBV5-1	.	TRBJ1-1	TGCGCCAGCAGCTGGGTAGGGAGCACTGAAGCTTTCTTT	CASSWVGSTEAFF
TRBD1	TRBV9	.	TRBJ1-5	TGTGCCAGCAGCGCCCCAGGGGGCAACAATCAGCCCCAGCATTTT	CASSAPGGNNQPQHF
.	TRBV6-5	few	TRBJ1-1	TGTGCCAGCAGCATGGGGGGGTTCACTGAAGCTTTCTTT	CASSMGGFTEAFF
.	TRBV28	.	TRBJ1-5	TGTGCCAGCAGTCGACAGGTTTATCAGCCCCAGCATTTT	CASSRQVYQPQHF
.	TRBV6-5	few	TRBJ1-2	TGTGCCAGCAGGACCGGGGGGGTAGGTGGCTACACCTTC	CASRTGGVGGYTF
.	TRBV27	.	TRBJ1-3	TGTGCCAGCAGTCGATCCTTCGTACCACCGGGGGGGACCCTGGGTGGAAACACCATATATTTT	CASSRSFVPPGGTLGGNTIYF
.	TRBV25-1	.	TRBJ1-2	TGTGCCAGCAGGCCCCCCGGACAGAACTATGGCTACACCTTC	CASRPPGQNYGYTF
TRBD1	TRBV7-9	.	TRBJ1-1	TGTGCCAGCAGTTTCAGGGGGGTATGGACTGAAGCTTTCTTT	CASSFRGVWTEAFF
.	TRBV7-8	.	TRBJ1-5	TGTGCCAGCAGCTTAGGGAGAGGGGGACGGGGAAATCAGCCCCAGCATTTT	CASSLGRGGRGNQPQHF
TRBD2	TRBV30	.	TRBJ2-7	TGTGCCTGGAGTAGTCTAGCGGGAAGTAGGTGGGACGGGAGGGAGCAGTACTTC	CAWSSLAGSRWDGREQYF
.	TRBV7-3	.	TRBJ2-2	TGTGCCAGCAGCCCCCCGGGGGTAAACACCGGGGAGCTGTTTTTT	CASSPPGVNTGELFF
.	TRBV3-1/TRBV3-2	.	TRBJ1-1	TGTGCCAGCAGCCAACGGGGGGCCTGGAGCACTGAAGCTTTCTTT	CASSQRGAWSTEAFF
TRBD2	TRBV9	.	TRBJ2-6	TGTGCCAGCAGCCCAAGGACTAGCGGGGCCAGCTCTGGGGCCAACGTCCTGACTTTC	CASSPRTSGASSGANVLTF
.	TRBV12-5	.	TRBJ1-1	TGTGCTAGTGGTTTGGCCCTTAAGGACAGAAACACTGAAGCTTTCTTT	CASGLALKDRNTEAFF
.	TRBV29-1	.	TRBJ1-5	TGCAGCGTTCAAAGGGGTAGCAATCAGCCCCAGCATTTT	CSVQRGSNQPQHF
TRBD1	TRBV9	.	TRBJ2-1	TGTGCCAGCAGCGGACGGACAGGGGCGTGGAATGAGCAGTTCTTC	CASSGRTGAWNEQFF
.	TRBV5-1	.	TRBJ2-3	TGCGCCAGCAGCCAACCGGGCACAGATACGCAGTATTTT	CASSQPGTDTQYF
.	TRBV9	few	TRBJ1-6	TGTGCCAGCAGCGTAGCTGGACAGCCCCTCCACTTT	CASSVAGQPLHF
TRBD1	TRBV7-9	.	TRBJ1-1	TGTGCCAGCAGCTTGCTGACAGGGAGGTACACTGAAGCTTTCTTT	CASSLLTGRYTEAFF
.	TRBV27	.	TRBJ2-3	TGTGCCAGCAGTTCCCGACCGACAGGCACAGATACGCAGTATTTT	CASSSRPTGTDTQYF
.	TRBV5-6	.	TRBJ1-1	TGTGCCAGCAGCTTGATGCAGGCGTTCACTGAAGCTTTCTTT	CASSLMQAFTEAFF
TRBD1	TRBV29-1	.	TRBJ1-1	TGCAGCGTACGTAGACAGGGGACAACTGAAGCTTTCTTT	CSVRRQGTTEAFF
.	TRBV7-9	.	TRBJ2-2	TGTGCCAGCAGCACCCCCCAGAGGGAACTAACCGCCGGGGAGCTGTTTTTT	CASSTPQRELTAGELFF
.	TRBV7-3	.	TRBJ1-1	TGTGCCAGCAGCGTCACAGTGAACACTGAAGCTTTCTTT	CASSVTVNTEAFF
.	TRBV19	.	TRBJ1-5	TGTGCCAGTTGGAGGGGTAGCAATCAGCCCCAGCATTTT	CASWRGSNQPQHF
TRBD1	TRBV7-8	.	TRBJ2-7	TGTGCCAGCAGCTCGCAGGGGGCCCGCGAGCAGTACTTC	CASSSQGAREQYF
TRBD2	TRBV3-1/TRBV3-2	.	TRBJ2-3	TGTGCCAGCAGCGCACGGGGGGGCGGGGAAGATACGCAGTATTTT	CASSARGGGEDTQYF
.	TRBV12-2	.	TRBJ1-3	TGTGCAAGTCGCTTAGAAGTTTTGGGGACTACTGGAAACACCATATATTTT	CASRLEVLGTTGNTIYF
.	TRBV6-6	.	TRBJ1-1	TGTGCCAGCTTTTCCAGTAGGGAGTCGACTGAAGCTTTCTTT	CASFSSRESTEAFF
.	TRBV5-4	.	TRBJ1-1	TGTGCCAGCAGCTTGCCAGGACTCGCGGGGACTGAAGCTTTCTTT	CASSLPGLAGTEAFF
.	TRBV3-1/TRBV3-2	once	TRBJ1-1	TGTGCCAGCAGCCAAGATGAGTCTGGAGCTTTCTTT	CASSQDESGAFF
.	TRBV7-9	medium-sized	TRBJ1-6	TGTGCCAGCAGCGAAAGCGAGGGTCTCCCCCTCCACTTT	CASSESEGLPLHF
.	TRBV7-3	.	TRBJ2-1	TGTGCCAGCGTATCCGGGACAGAGCAGTTCTTC	CASVSGTEQFF
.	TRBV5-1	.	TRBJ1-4	TGCGCCAGCAGCACGACCGGGACAAGTCGCGAAAAACTGTTTTTT	CASSTTGTSREKLFF
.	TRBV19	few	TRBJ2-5	TGTGCCAGTAGTATCTCTGGGACTGCGACTTCTTGGGGTTTGGAGACCCAGTACTTC	CASSISGTATSWGLETQYF
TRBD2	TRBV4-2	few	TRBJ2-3	TGTGCCAGCAGCCCTAACCCAGCGGGAGGGAGCACAGATACGCAGTATTTT	CASSPNPAGGSTDTQYF
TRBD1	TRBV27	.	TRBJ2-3	TGTGCCAGCAGTACCCGACAGGGGCGGACAGATACGCAGTATTTT	CASSTRQGRTDTQYF
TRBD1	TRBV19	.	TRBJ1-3	TGTGCCAGTAGTGTAAAGACAGGGACGGCTGGAAACACCATATATTTT	CASSVKTGTAGNTIYF
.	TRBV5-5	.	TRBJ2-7	TGTGCCAGCAGCCTTAACTCCGGGGAGCAGTACTTC	CASSLNSGEQYF